The TCR beta chain described here comes from a study of radiation and T cells in renal cell carcinoma (dated by TCRdb to the early 2020s). Regarding the research as a whole: The samples were drawn from a clinical trial, where primary renal cell carcinomas were treated with 15 Gy of stereotactic body radiation therapy and then removed by nephrectomy 4 weeks afterward. A total of 50 or so samples underwent TCR beta sequencing, made up of about 25 tumors and roughly 27 peripheral blood samples. A total of 4,016,671 unique CDR3 nucleotide sequences, encoding roughly 3,000,000 unique CDR3 amino acid sequences, were found across all 53 samples. Summary of the overall study and its limitations: Because no pretreatment tumor biopsies were available, whether clonotypes were present in the tumor at baseline could not be determined. Effects of radiation dose or scheduling on the TCR repertoire could not be addressed with the single-armed trial design. Blood repertoire dynamics were not followed beyond 4 weeks after treatment. Top tumor clonotypes rose in blood from baseline to 2 weeks post-radiation, then contracted by 4 weeks, suggesting transient expansion of tumor-resident clones.

This clone has just one count. This receptor's antigen is unknown. Base qualities are missing; no much larger clone stands one base away. Following the manufacturer's recommendations, the immunoSEQ kit was used to generate TCR beta libraries from genomic DNA. For library preparation, a first multiplex PCR was performed with proprietary primers, followed by a second PCR in which unique barcodes were added, and bead cleanups were performed after each round. A kit-provided positive control reaction and a negative control reaction were included in every sample batch. The final libraries were assessed on an Agilent 4200 TapeStation D1000 ScreenTape, pooled by volume, and quantified by qPCR. An Illumina NextSeq500 fitted with a MidOutput 150-cycle cartridge performed the sequencing, running 156 Read1 cycles and 15 Index1 cycles with the kit's custom primers. The pooled library was loaded at approximately 0.97 pM with approximately 18% PhiX control spiked in. Per the source publication's procedure: The vendor-processed data were analyzed in R, and a clonotype was defined as all T cells that share the same CDR3 nucleotide sequence. For clone abundance analyses, frequencies were normalized to the 10,000 most abundant clones per sample. Public T cell clones, averaging fewer than five per sample, were removed before analysis. Tumor-enriched clonotypes and baseline blood-enriched clonotypes were defined as those with an abundance difference of at least 32-fold between compartments. Clonotypes expanded or contracted between blood time points were identified with a beta-binomial differential abundance model. Similarity between tumor and blood repertoires was quantified using the Baroni-Urbani and Buser coefficient, and groups were compared with two-tailed Wilcoxon tests in R. This is the immuneACCESS table as TCRdb keeps it, with only in-frame sequences that have V and J called. A part of the clones is gone; compared with another copy, unresolved V genes explain less than half, and the rest is unexplained. V, J and clone size were drawn from that table, and D and trimming were deduced from the DNA. A total of some 120,000 clones appear in this sample, approximately 90% of them only once. 5.8% of the sample is held by the ten biggest clonotypes.

The time point label, read with the paper, signifies: blood 2 weeks post-SBRT. This specimen's treatment or condition label, per the study, means: 15 Gy SBRT to primary tumor, nephrectomy 4 weeks later. To track tumor-enriched clonotypes, serial peripheral blood was sampled from radiation-treated patients at baseline and at 2 weeks and 4 weeks after SBRT. Every patient's renal cell carcinoma showed clear cell pathology. Genomic DNA for TCR sequencing was prepared using the QIAamp DNA Blood Mini Kit (Qiagen). Only samples passing all quality control checks were included in the analyses. The source is a woman in her 70s with renal cell carcinoma. This specimen was blood, taken from a patient whose treatment included radiotherapy and nephrectomy.

The base sequence is TGTGCCAGCAGTGGCCGGATCTCTGGGGCCAACGTCCTGACTTTC. Its product reads: CASSGRISGANVLTF. The chain is made from TRBV6-5 and TRBJ2-6, with no reliable assignment of the D segment. The CDR3 runs 15 amino acids, cysteine and phenylalanine included. Only CDR3 DNA remains: 45 bases, in frame from the first base. The junction carries 8 bases between V and J, which are trimmed by 5 bases and 0 bases respectively. For CDR1 and CDR2, the germline V gene lists MNHEY and SVGAGI.